These 6 T cell receptor beta chains were sequenced from one sample in a study of shared clonotypes between healthy human individuals. Assay: immunoSEQ multiplex PCR; the TCRdb copy retains only in-frame clones and omits some. In the table there are roughly 400,000 clones, 90% to 97% of which are singletons. Sequenced: memory CD8+ T cells sorted from blood. Subset: CD45RO+ cells pooled with CCR7-negative TemRA cells. These receptor sequences come from a man aged 30-40 years in good health.

The chain carries TRBV29-1 and TRBJ2-2; D is uncertain. The length of the CDR3 is 12 residues. V gave up 5 bases and J gave up 4 bases, with 8 bases separating them. Germline CDR1 and CDR2: SQVTM and ANQGSEA. The CDR3 nucleotides read TGCAGCGTTTCCCCGGGCACCGGGGAGCTGTTTTTT. Residues: CSVSPGTGELFF.

This chain connects TRBV27 to TRBJ2-7; the D gene is possibly TRBD2 (5 bases). Germline V gene data show CDR1 as MNHEY and CDR2 as SMNVEV (reference sequence). This CDR3 contains 15 residues. Deletions cut 5 bases from V and 0 bases from J, with 14 bases between. CDR3 bases: TGTGCCAGCAGTCCGCGTGCAGCGGCCTCCTACGAGCAGTACTTC. Translated: CASSPRAAASYEQYF.

The J gene is TRBJ2-5, the V gene TRBV28; 10 bases line up with TRBD2. V shed 8 bases, J shed 2 bases, and the junction held 2 bases outside the gene matches. This CDR3 spans 13 amino acids. CDR1 is MDHEN and CDR2 is SYDVKM in the germline V gene. CDR3 DNA sequence: TGTGCCAGCCGGACTAGCGGACAAGAGACCCAGTACTTC. Translation: CASRTSGQETQYF.

In this sample, this clone turned up once. The genes are TRBV28 and TRBJ2-7; 9 positions agree with TRBD2. The trim removed 2 bases at V and 5 bases at J, leaving 7 bases unmatched. CDR1 and CDR2 (germline): MDHEN, SYDVKM. This CDR3 is 15 amino acids long. CDR3 region: CASSLNPSGIDEQYF. The CDR3 DNA reads TGTGCCAGCAGTTTAAATCCTAGCGGGATCGACGAGCAGTACTTC.

The gene calls are TRBV9 and TRBJ2-7; weak D call: TRBD2 (5 bases). Trimming pared 2 bases from V and 0 bases from J, leaving 6 bases between. CDR1 is SGDLS and CDR2 is YYNGEE in the germline V gene. There are 13 residues in the CDR3. The CDR3 reads CASSVSASYEQYF. The CDR3 DNA reads as TGTGCCAGCAGCGTTAGCGCCTCCTACGAGCAGTACTTC.

V is TRBV5-1 and J is TRBJ1-2, with D tentatively TRBD1 (6 bases). This CDR3 has 16 residues. V shed 1 base and J shed 4 bases, with 17 bases lying between them. CDR1 is SGHRS, CDR2 YFSETQ, per germline. The CDR3 loop is CASSLSSFGGGYGYTF. The CDR3 DNA sequence: TGCGCCAGCAGCTTGAGTTCGTTCGGGGGCGGCTATGGCTACACCTTC.